The 18 T cell receptor beta chains below all came from one sample that was sequenced in a study of CD8 T cells in ankylosing spondylitis. MiXCR, run by TCRdb on the 5' RACE reads, gives a single entry per CDR3 protein. The table has some 200,000 distinct CDR3 sequences, about 26% seen once. The specimen was blood, either unsorted or a sorted T cell fraction (not recorded which). Receptors originate from a male donor with ankylosing spondylitis or in good health (not recorded which).

This clonotype showed up just a few times. The chain carries TRBV5-1 and TRBJ2-7, with D hard to call. V lost 3 bases and J 5 bases, leaving 9 bases between the germline ends. The germline gives CDR1 SGHRS, CDR2 YFSETQ. There are 12 residues in the CDR3. The CDR3 coding sequence is TGCGCCAGCAGCTCCGGGTGGGACGAGCAGTACTTC. Residues: CASSSGWDEQYF.

This clonotype was counted only a few times. V usage is TRBV7-8 and J usage is TRBJ2-1; TRBD2 matches 9 bases. Germline V gene sequence: CDR1 SGHVS, CDR2 FQNEAQ. The CDR3 extends over 15 amino acids. J lost 8 bases, V lost 5 bases, and 10 bases had no gene match. CDR3 sequence: CASSPGLAPRDEQFF. In DNA, the CDR3 is TGTGCCAGCAGCCCCGGACTAGCGCCGCGGGATGAGCAGTTCTTC.

In its sample, this clonotype was seen many times. This chain links TRBV9 with TRBJ1-6, with D tentatively TRBD1 (5 bases). This CDR3 spans 14 amino acids. V dropped 5 bases and J dropped 10 bases, with 16 bases sitting between them. CDR1 and CDR2 from the germline V gene are SGDLS and YYNGEE. The CDR3, as DNA: TGTGCCAGCAGGAGTGACAGTGTGTTCTCACCCCTCCACTTT. Translation: CASRSDSVFSPLHF.

This clonotype was counted ten times or more. V gene TRBV6-1 combines with J gene TRBJ1-1; a weak D match, TRBD1 (6 bases). V was cut by 5 bases and J by 0 bases, with 16 bases left in between. The CDR3 is 16 amino acids. CDR1 MNHNS and CDR2 SASEGT come from the germline V gene. CDR3 sequence reads: CASSTRTVAMNTEAFF. CDR3 nucleotide sequence: TGTGCCAGCAGTACCCGGACAGTAGCCATGAACACTGAAGCTTTCTTT.

This clonotype showed up many times. This chain joins TRBV12-3 or TRBV12-4 and TRBJ1-6; D is uncertain. Trimming removed 3 bases at V and 9 bases at J, with 12 bases between. The CDR3 is 14 residues long. CDR3 sequence: CASSFEVVSSPLHF. The CDR3 DNA follows: TGTGCCAGCAGTTTCGAGGTTGTATCTTCACCCCTCCACTTT.

This clonotype came up many times. The genes are TRBV29-1 and TRBJ2-1; the match to TRBD2 covers 8 bases. Unmatched junction bases numbered 3, after V lost 5 bases and J lost 0 bases. This CDR3 has 14 residues. Germline CDR1 SQVTM, CDR2 ANQGSEA. The CDR3 region has the DNA TGCAGCGTTACCGGGACTAGCTCCTACAATGAGCAGTTCTTC. Its protein product is CSVTGTSSYNEQFF.

This rearrangement joins TRBV7-8 to TRBJ2-7, with D possibly being TRBD2 (6 bases). CDR1 is SGHVS, CDR2 FQNEAQ, per germline. The CDR3 spans 14 residues. V was clipped by 1 base and J by 6 bases, with 13 bases between them. Here the CDR3 DNA reads TGTGCCAGCAGCTTAGTGGGTCAGGGAGGCGAGCAGTACTTC. As protein: CASSLVGQGGEQYF.

This clonotype was found a few times. This chain joins TRBV20-1 and TRBJ2-2; D is uncertain. This CDR3 region has 11 residues. CDR1 DFQATT and CDR2 SNEGSKA come from the germline V gene (reference sequence). Trimming left V 3 bases short and J 8 bases short, with 7 bases between. The CDR3 nucleotides read TGCAGTGCTAGGTTCGGAGGGGAGCTGTTTTTT. It yields the protein CSARFGGELFF.

The chain recombines TRBV12-5 with TRBJ2-1; 7 bases align to TRBD2. The CDR3 length is 14 residues. Germline V gene lookup returns CDR1 LGHNT and CDR2 FRNRAP. V lost 10 bases and J lost 8; bases outside the gene matches: 14. The CDR3 nucleotides read TGTGCTAACCGGCTGACTAGCAAGAGCTATGAGCAGTTCTTC. Residues: CANRLTSKSYEQFF.

The chain employs TRBV5-4 and TRBJ1-3; possibly TRBD1 for D (6 bases). Germline V gives CDR1 SGHNT, CDR2 YYREEE (reference sequence). There are 22 residues in the CDR3. The V end lost 4 bases, the J end lost 0 bases, and 32 bases lay between the germline ends. CDR3 sequence: CASSMEGWGARLDLSSGNTIYF. The CDR3, as DNA: TGTGCCAGCAGCATGGAAGGATGGGGGGCTCGCCTGGATCTTAGCTCTGGAAACACCATATATTTT.

This clonotype was seen once. The chain combines TRBV6-1 with TRBJ2-1, with D possibly TRBD2 on 6 matching bases. CDR1 is MNHNS and CDR2 is SASEGT in the germline V gene. The CDR3 covers 16 residues. With 6 bases removed from V and 0 bases from J, the gap between germline ends came to 15 bases. CDR3 residues: CASSSYIGSSYNEQFF. DNA of the CDR3: TGTGCCAGCAGCTCCTATATCGGGAGCTCCTACAATGAGCAGTTCTTC.

This chain connects TRBV12-3 or TRBV12-4 to TRBJ2-2, with 9 bases fitting TRBD1. The ends lost 6 bases at V and 4 bases at J; junction bases unmatched: 6. The CDR3 sequence is 15 residues long. The CDR3 loop is CASRWTGEGTGELFF. In nucleotides, the CDR3 is TGTGCCAGCAGGTGGACAGGGGAAGGCACCGGGGAGCTGTTTTTT.

This clonotype has a count of ten or more. The V and J genes are TRBV29-1 and TRBJ2-7; a weak D match, TRBD2 (5 bases). Germline CDR1 reads SQVTM; CDR2 reads ANQGSEA. The length of the CDR3 is 12 residues. Trimming pared 6 bases from V and 0 bases from J, leaving 9 bases between. DNA for the CDR3: TGCAGCGTCGCCGGGAACTCCTACGAGCAGTACTTC. Its translation is CSVAGNSYEQYF.

There are a few counts of this clonotype. J is TRBJ1-5 and V is TRBV6-5; D is perhaps TRBD1 (6 bases). Germline V gives CDR1 MNHEY, CDR2 SVGAGI. Trimming shortened V by 1 base and J by 8 bases, and 15 bases separated the two germline ends. This CDR3 is 15 amino acids long. The CDR3 sequence: CASSYLQGGMEPQHF. In nucleotides, the CDR3 is TGTGCCAGCAGTTACTTACAGGGAGGGATGGAGCCCCAGCATTTT.

CDR3 amino acids: CASSEYTEGSYGYTF. Written as DNA, the CDR3 is TGTGCCAGCAGTGAATATACAGAGGGGAGCTATGGCTACACCTTC. The chain links TRBV6-1 to TRBJ1-2; a possible D gene is TRBD1 (5 bases). The CDR3 loop spans 15 amino acids. Germline V gene lookup returns CDR1 MNHNS and CDR2 SASEGT. Trimming took 2 bases from V and 4 from J, leaving 14 bases between them.

The CDR3 reads CASSQDLTDSNQPQHF. The CDR3 nucleotides read TGTGCCAGCAGCCAAGATCTAACGGATAGCAATCAGCCCCAGCATTTT. The chain uses TRBV3-1 and TRBJ1-5; D is unclear. This CDR3 spans 16 amino acids. The V end lost 0 bases, the J end lost 0 bases, and 9 bases lay between the germline ends. Germline V gene sequence: CDR1 LGHDT, CDR2 YNNKEL (reference sequence). Full variable domain (remainder filled in from reference TRBV3-1 and TRBJ1-5): DTAVSQTPKYLVTQMGNDKSIKCEQNLGHDTMYWYKQDSKKFLKIMFSYNNKELIINETVPNRFSPKSPDKAHLNLHINSLELGDSAVYFCASSQDLTDSNQPQHFGDGTRLSIL.

The CDR3 nucleotides are TGCAGTGCTAGAGACAGCCAGGGCTCCTACGAGCAGTACTTC. Translation: CSARDSQGSYEQYF. V and J are TRBV20-1 and TRBJ2-7; D is perhaps TRBD1 (5 bases). The CDR3 totals 14 residues. V lost 0 bases to trimming and J lost 0 bases, with 9 bases between them. In germline, CDR1 is DFQATT, CDR2 SNEGSKA (reference sequence).

This clonotype was counted between two and nine times. The chain uses TRBV5-1 and TRBJ2-7; tentatively, D is TRBD1 (6 bases). This CDR3 has 16 residues. The germline gives CDR1 SGHRS, CDR2 YFSETQ. V shed 4 bases and J shed 2 bases, with 19 bases lying between them. The CDR3 DNA sequence: TGCGCCAGCAGCCCTCCGACAGGCGTCCCCACCTACGAGCAGTACTTC. This translates into CASSPPTGVPTYEQYF. Full variable domain (remainder filled in from reference TRBV5-1 and TRBJ2-7): KAGVTQTPRYLIKTRGQQVTLSCSPISGHRSVSWYQQTPGQGLQFLFEYFSETQRNKGNFPGRFSGRQFSNSRSEMNVSTLELGDSALYLCASSPPTGVPTYEQYFGPGTRLTVT.